The 23 T cell receptor beta chains below all came from one sample that was sequenced in a study of blood T cells in healthy people across ages. A sample-barcoded 5' primer and a J-beta primer mix were used in a second PCR of roughly 6 to 12 cycles. MiXCR, run by TCRdb on the 5' RACE reads, gives a single entry per CDR3 protein. The top ten clones hold 15% to 20% of a sample with 550,000 to 700,000 distinct CDR3 sequences, 25% to 30% of them seen once. Specimen: blood. These receptor sequences come from a woman in her seventies in good health.

The chain links TRBV24-1 to TRBJ2-1; TRBD2 matches at 10 bases. The CDR3 spans 16 residues. The junction had 2 bases not matched to a gene; V was cut back by 3 bases and J by 1 base. Looked up from germline, CDR1 is KGHDR and CDR2 is SFDVKD. The chain's CDR3 is CATSDASGGSYNEQFF. CDR3 sequence (DNA): TGTGCCACCAGTGATGCTAGCGGGGGTTCCTACAATGAGCAGTTCTTC.

This clonotype appeared a few times. The V call is TRBV6-6, the J call TRBJ2-1; D possibly corresponds to TRBD2 (6 bases). Germline CDR1 is MNHNY and CDR2 is SVGAGI (reference sequence). Trimming pared 5 bases from V and 7 bases from J, leaving 15 bases between. This CDR3 has 14 amino acids. The DNA for the CDR3 is TGTGCCAGCAGTCCGTCCCCTAGCGTAAATGAGCAGTTCTTC. Its translation is CASSPSPSVNEQFF.

This clonotype was seen only a few times. The chain links TRBV3-1 to TRBJ1-2; the D is unclear. Germline V gene data show CDR1 as LGHDT and CDR2 as YNNKEL (reference sequence). The CDR3 is made up of 16 amino acids. V was cut by 4 bases and J by 0 bases, with 15 bases left in between. CDR3 residues: CASSPGADRPNYGYTF. The CDR3 DNA follows: TGTGCCAGCAGCCCCGGAGCGGACCGCCCTAACTATGGCTACACCTTC.

The rearrangement uses TRBV6-5 and TRBJ1-2; D gene unclear. V lost 6 bases to trimming and J lost 3 bases, with 11 bases between them. The CDR3 runs 13 residues. Per germline, CDR1 MNHEY and CDR2 SVGAGI. The CDR3 nucleotides are TGTGCCAGCAGGATGGGCGTAGACTATGGCTACACCTTC. Amino acid sequence: CASRMGVDYGYTF.

This clonotype was seen more than once but under ten times. This sequence joins TRBV5-1 and TRBJ2-5; 8 bases fit TRBD2. Judging by the DNA end, TRBJ2-1 fits better; the J call may be wrong. The CDR3 is 15 amino acids. Germline V lookup: CDR1 SGHRS, CDR2 YFSETQ. The DNA for the CDR3 is TGCGCCAGCAGCCCAGGTCTAGCGGGCCCCTCTGAGCAGTTCTTC. Its translation is CASSPGLAGPSEQFF.

Many counts were recorded for this clonotype. The chain combines TRBV7-2 with TRBJ1-2; 8 nucleotides match TRBD1. The trim removed 2 bases at V and 8 bases at J, leaving 10 bases unmatched. Germline lookup yields CDR1 SGHTA and CDR2 FQGNSA. This CDR3 has 15 residues. The CDR3 protein is CASSLTNAGGKGYTF. CDR3 DNA: TGTGCCAGCAGCTTAACAAATGCAGGGGGCAAGGGCTACACCTTC.

V gene TRBV4-3 combines with J gene TRBJ2-2; the match to TRBD2 covers 8 bases. V lost 4 bases to trimming and J lost 6 bases; unmatched junction nucleotides: 4. CDR3 size: 14 residues. Germline V gene lookup returns CDR1 LGHNA and CDR2 YSLEER. This chain's CDR3 is CASSPTSGAGELFF. The CDR3 DNA reads as TGCGCCAGCAGCCCTACTAGCGGTGCCGGGGAGCTGTTTTTT.

In its sample, this clonotype was seen many times. The chain couples TRBV20-1 to TRBJ2-3; 8 bases match TRBD2. J gave up 2 bases and V 4 bases, and 8 bases lay outside the gene matches. Looked up from germline, CDR1 is DFQATT and CDR2 is SNEGSKA (reference sequence). This CDR3 comprises 15 residues. Written as DNA, the CDR3 is TGCAGTGCTATCTTGTTAGCGGGAAACACAGATACGCAGTATTTT. The encoded protein is CSAILLAGNTDTQYF.

A few counts support this clonotype. The V gene is TRBV27, the J gene TRBJ2-7; either TRBD1 or TRBD2 may supply D (6 bases each). Germline V gene lookup returns CDR1 MNHEY and CDR2 SMNVEV (reference sequence). The length of the CDR3 is 14 residues. V gave up 7 bases and J gave up 4 bases, with 17 bases separating them. CDR3 sequence reads: CASNPRGPGYEQYF. The DNA of the CDR3 is TGTGCCAGCAACCCCCGGGGGCCAGGGTACGAGCAGTACTTC.

This clonotype showed up just a few times. The rearrangement uses TRBV2 and TRBJ2-1; 10 bases match TRBD2. The germline gives CDR1 SNHLY, CDR2 FYNNEI. The CDR3 sequence is 15 residues long. The V gene end was trimmed by 4 bases and the J gene end by 4 bases; junction bases not matched to a gene: 4. For the CDR3, the DNA is TGTGCCAGCAGTGTGAGAGCGGGGGGGTACAATGAGCAGTTCTTC. This codes for CASSVRAGGYNEQFF.

With respect to this clonotype: This may come from a read error, since a much larger clone is one base off. The rearrangement uses TRBV12-3 or TRBV12-4 and TRBJ1-4; tentative D call: TRBD1 (5 bases). The CDR3 contains 14 residues. DNA of the CDR3: TGTGCCAGCAGTGTGACAGCAACTAATGAAAAACCGTTTTTT. It encodes CASSVTATNEKPFF.

This clonotype was counted between two and nine times. The chain has TRBV27 and TRBJ2-3; D is ambiguous. The germline V gene has CDR1 MNHEY and CDR2 SMNVEV (reference sequence). This CDR3 contains 14 residues. Trimming removed 3 bases from V and 2 bases from J, with 9 bases in between. CDR3 DNA sequence: TGTGCCAGCAGTTTTAATTGGGACACAGATACGCAGTATTTT. Residues: CASSFNWDTDTQYF.

The gene calls are TRBV9 and TRBJ2-2, with D unresolved. CDR3 length equals 16 residues. Germline V lookup: CDR1 SGDLS, CDR2 YYNGEE. Trimming took off 4 bases at V and 0 bases at J, with 13 bases between the two ends. The CDR3 DNA follows: TGTGCCAGCAGCCCCCCCCGTAGTGCGAACACCGGGGAGCTGTTTTTT. Its protein product is CASSPPRSANTGELFF.

V is TRBV20-1 and J is TRBJ2-7, with TRBD2 as a possible D gene (5 bases). The V end was cut by 0 bases, the J end by 3 bases, with 18 bases between. This CDR3 spans 16 amino acids. CDR1 and CDR2 from the germline V gene are DFQATT and SNEGSKA (reference sequence). The CDR3 spells CSARDLRRMGVYEQYF. For the CDR3, the DNA is TGCAGTGCTAGAGATCTACGAAGGATGGGAGTCTACGAGCAGTACTTC.

This clonotype was detected only a few times. The chain links TRBV4-1 to TRBJ1-4; TRBD1 matches at 7 bases. V lost 0 bases and J lost 7; bases outside the gene matches: 14. Germline V gives CDR1 MGHRA, CDR2 YSYEKL. This CDR3 is 18 amino acids long. DNA of the CDR3: TGCGCCAGCAGCCAAGACATCTCCCGACAGGGTCTAGGTGAAAAACTGTTTTTT. It encodes CASSQDISRQGLGEKLFF.

This clonotype turned up a few times. This sequence joins TRBV4-1 and TRBJ2-3; tentative D call: TRBD1 (6 bases). Trimming stripped 0 bases from V and 5 bases from J, with 15 bases between. Per the germline V gene, CDR1 is MGHRA and CDR2 is YSYEKL. The CDR3 covers 16 residues. The CDR3 DNA reads as TGCGCCAGCAGCCAAGATAATACAGGGCTTGGAGATACGCAGTATTTT. It encodes CASSQDNTGLGDTQYF.

The chain couples TRBV7-2 to TRBJ2-5; possible D gene TRBD1, 5 bases. CDR1 SGHTA and CDR2 FQGNSA come from the germline V gene. The CDR3 covers 11 residues. Trimming cost V 4 bases and J 11 bases, with 11 bases left between them. CDR3: CASSSSRVQYF. For the CDR3, the DNA is TGTGCCAGCAGCTCAAGCAGGGTGCAGTACTTC.

V is TRBV28 and J is TRBJ1-2; weak D call: TRBD1 (5 bases). This CDR3 has 14 amino acids. The ends were cut back, 2 bases at V and 6 bases at J, with 13 bases in the middle. CDR1 MDHEN and CDR2 SYDVKM come from the germline V gene. Here the CDR3 reads CASSLAPGQHGYTF. As DNA, the CDR3 is TGTGCCAGCAGTTTAGCCCCAGGGCAGCATGGCTACACCTTC.

This clonotype was seen a few times. This rearrangement joins TRBV9 to TRBJ1-4; D gene unclear. V was cut by 1 base and J by 8 bases, with 12 bases left in between. CDR1 is SGDLS, CDR2 YYNGEE, per germline. The CDR3 covers 14 residues. CDR3 amino acids: CASSVSRGDEKLFF. The CDR3 bases are TGTGCCAGCAGCGTAAGTCGGGGAGACGAAAAACTGTTTTTT.

This clonotype has ten or more counts. V is TRBV20-1 and J is TRBJ2-7; 8 bases are a match to TRBD2. Germline CDR1 and CDR2: DFQATT and SNEGSKA (reference sequence). Trimming removed 1 base from V and 9 bases from J; junction bases left unmatched: 5. This CDR3 has 12 residues. Here the CDR3 DNA reads TGCAGTGCTAGAGGGACTAGCATCGTGCAGTACTTC. This sequence encodes CSARGTSIVQYF.

V usage is TRBV15 and J usage is TRBJ2-3; TRBD2 matches at 12 bases. The V segment lost 0 bases and the J segment 6 bases; nucleotides outside the gene matches: 10. Looked up from germline, CDR1 is LNHNV and CDR2 is YYDKDF (reference sequence). The CDR3 loop spans 18 amino acids. CDR3 protein: CATSREGASGGALDTQYF. The CDR3, as DNA: TGTGCCACCAGCAGAGAAGGAGCTAGCGGGGGGGCCTTGGATACGCAGTATTTT.

There are a few counts of this clonotype. In DNA, the CDR3 is TGTGCCAGCAGCGTATTAGGGACAGTTAATGAAAAACTGTTTTTT. Translated: CASSVLGTVNEKLFF. The chain joins TRBV9 to TRBJ1-4, with TRBD1 matching over 7 bases. Looked up from germline, CDR1 is SGDLS and CDR2 is YYNGEE. The CDR3 has 15 residues. Trimming at V came to 1 base and at J to 4 bases, leaving 4 bases not matched to a gene.

The chain employs TRBV28 and TRBJ1-2; D is possibly TRBD1 (5 bases). V was pared by 6 bases and J by 1 base, with 21 bases between. CDR1 and CDR2 from the germline V gene are MDHEN and SYDVKM. The CDR3 consists of 17 residues. The CDR3, as DNA: TGTGCCAGCAGCCCCCCTGAGAGGGGATGGAGTAACTATGGCTACACCTTC. This sequence encodes CASSPPERGWSNYGYTF.